A selection of T cell receptor beta chains follows, all from one sample in a study of response to subunit inactivated influenza vaccine. From the RT-PCR reads, TCRdb called clonotypes with MiXCR, one entry per CDR3 protein. The table shows roughly 630,000 distinct CDR3 sequences, with 12% to 15% occurring only once. Sample: PBMCs from blood, taken about 14 days before vaccination. The source is a man aged 45-65 years who received an inactivated influenza vaccine. Both conserved end residues are part of each CDR3. The D gene is left open where the match is weak. Clone size is given for some rows only: seen once, a few or many times, or a class if the clone is expanded.

j_call d_call clone_size v_call cdr3_aa cdr3_nt
TRBJ2-3 NA few TRBV7-9 CASSPKMRQGRTDTQYF TGTGCCAGCAGCCCCAAGATGCGGCAGGGGAGAACAGATACGCAGTATTTT
TRBJ2-7 TRBD1 NA TRBV2 CASRPLYRDRGSDEQYF TGTGCCAGCAGACCCCTCTACCGGGACAGGGGGTCGGACGAGCAGTACTTC
TRBJ2-1 NA NA TRBV29-1 CSVRADRSYNEQFF TGCAGCGTTAGGGCGGACCGGTCCTACAATGAGCAGTTCTTC
TRBJ1-1 NA many TRBV4-2 CASSQDGGNTEAFF TGTGCCAGCAGCCAAGATGGTGGGAACACTGAAGCTTTCTTT
TRBJ2-7 NA few TRBV7-2 CASSLVDGGSPAEQYF TGTGCCAGCAGCTTAGTGGATGGTGGGTCTCCGGCCGAGCAGTACTTC
TRBJ2-7 NA few TRBV30 CAWNPGGTGEQYF TGTGCCTGGAACCCCGGAGGTACGGGCGAGCAGTACTTC
TRBJ2-7 NA few TRBV12-3/TRBV12-4 CASSLGAALSEQYF TGTGCCAGCAGCCTAGGGGCCGCCTTGAGCGAGCAGTACTTC
TRBJ2-3 NA NA TRBV9 CASSVAKVEDTQYF TGTGCCAGCAGCGTAGCGAAGGTCGAAGATACGCAGTATTTT
TRBJ2-7 TRBD2 NA TRBV20-1 CSASAGRDEQYF TGCAGTGCTAGCGCAGGGAGGGACGAGCAGTACTTC
TRBJ2-1 NA few TRBV5-1 CASSPGNSNSYNEQFF TGCGCCAGCAGCCCGGGGAATTCCAACTCCTACAATGAGCAGTTCTTC
TRBJ2-3 TRBD2 few TRBV24-1 CATSGRTSGTTDTQYF TGTGCCACCAGTGGTAGGACTAGCGGGACCACAGATACGCAGTATTTT
TRBJ2-7 NA few TRBV18 CASSPRFDSSYEQYF TGTGCCAGCTCACCACGGTTTGACAGCTCCTACGAGCAGTACTTC
TRBJ2-5 TRBD1 many TRBV18 CASSPDGTVQETQYF TGTGCCAGCTCACCAGACGGGACAGTCCAAGAGACCCAGTACTTC
TRBJ2-5 TRBD2 few TRBV4-2 CASSPRHQGGETQYF TGTGCCAGCAGCCCCCGCCACCAGGGAGGGGAGACCCAGTACTTC
TRBJ1-4 NA few TRBV5-5 CASSWGGRGGEKLFF TGTGCCAGCAGCTGGGGCGGCAGGGGAGGCGAAAAACTGTTTTTT
TRBJ2-3 TRBD2 NA TRBV20-1 CSAGTTFGTQYF TGCAGTGCTGGGACTACCTTCGGTACGCAGTATTTT
TRBJ2-7 NA few TRBV12-3/TRBV12-4 CASSFKLAYEQYF TGTGCCAGCAGTTTTAAGCTAGCCTACGAGCAGTACTTC
TRBJ2-7 TRBD1 few TRBV4-3 CASSQMSRGEATGVYEQYF TGCGCCAGCAGCCAAATGTCCCGCGGCGAAGCGACAGGGGTCTACGAGCAGTACTTC
TRBJ1-6 NA few TRBV20-1 CSAHTPSGPDNSPLHF TGCAGTGCCCACACCCCCTCGGGACCCGATAATTCACCCCTCCACTTT
TRBJ2-1 TRBD2 once TRBV16 CASSRIGGGFVDEQFF TGTGCCAGCAGCCGCATCGGGGGGGGATTCGTCGATGAGCAGTTCTTC
TRBJ2-1 NA few TRBV2 CASMGREDNEQFF TGTGCCAGCATGGGTCGCGAGGACAATGAGCAGTTCTTC
TRBJ2-7 TRBD2 NA TRBV11-2 CASSTPRAGVGEQYF TGTGCCAGCAGCACCCCGAGGGCGGGAGTTGGTGAGCAGTACTTC
TRBJ2-7 TRBD2 NA TRBV15 CATSRTSGIYEQYF TGTGCCACCAGCAGGACTAGCGGGATTTACGAGCAGTACTTC
TRBJ2-3 TRBD2 NA TRBV7-9 CASSSRGGLGATDTQYF TGTGCCAGCAGCTCTCGCGGCGGACTAGGGGCCACAGATACGCAGTATTTT
TRBJ1-5 NA few TRBV12-3/TRBV12-4 CASSLGGAEQPQHF TGTGCCAGCAGTCTTGGCGGGGCGGAGCAGCCCCAGCATTTT
TRBJ2-5 NA many TRBV28 CASSLSGNPYQETQYF TGTGCCAGCAGTTTATCGGGCAACCCTTACCAAGAGACCCAGTACTTC
TRBJ2-3 NA NA TRBV7-8 CASSLVRVSVKNTQYF TGTGCCAGCAGCTTAGTAAGGGTCAGTGTAAAGAATACGCAGTATTTT
TRBJ2-7 TRBD2 NA TRBV7-9 CASSSLSGRLNEQYF TGTGCCAGCAGCTCTCTTAGCGGGAGGTTGAACGAGCAGTACTTC
TRBJ2-7 NA NA TRBV7-9 CASSNGRRSYEQYF TGTGCCAGCAGCAACGGACGGCGCTCCTACGAGCAGTACTTC
TRBJ2-7 TRBD1 few TRBV4-3 CASSQDWGTGVAYEQYF TGCGCCAGCAGCCAAGATTGGGGGACAGGGGTCGCCTACGAGCAGTACTTC
TRBJ2-6 NA many TRBV12-3/TRBV12-4 CASRLTGAGANVLTF TGTGCCAGCAGACTGACCGGGGCTGGGGCCAACGTCCTGACTTTC
TRBJ2-7 NA NA TRBV28 CASRNPLASEQYF TGTGCCAGCAGAAACCCTCTAGCGAGCGAGCAGTACTTC
TRBJ2-3 TRBD1 few TRBV4-2 CASSQDPPGTGERDTQYF TGTGCCAGCAGCCAAGACCCGCCGGGGACAGGGGAAAGAGATACGCAGTATTTT
TRBJ2-1 TRBD2 few TRBV7-6 CASSGERELDNEQFF TGTGCCAGCAGCGGAGAGCGGGAGCTGGACAATGAGCAGTTCTTC
TRBJ2-3 TRBD1 few TRBV3-1 CASSQVGDRVTSTDTQYF TGTGCCAGCAGCCAAGTTGGGGACAGGGTTACTAGCACAGATACGCAGTATTTT
TRBJ2-5 NA NA TRBV7-2 CASSWRLTVQETQYF TGTGCCAGCAGCTGGAGACTGACAGTTCAAGAGACCCAGTACTTC
TRBJ2-7 TRBD1 few TRBV20-1 CSARGQGQYYEQYF TGCAGTGCTAGAGGTCAGGGACAGTACTACGAGCAGTACTTC
TRBJ2-7 NA NA TRBV12-3/TRBV12-4 CASSLLGGASYEQYF TGTGCCAGCAGTTTACTTGGGGGGGCCTCCTACGAGCAGTACTTC
TRBJ2-7 NA few TRBV20-1 CSARERRRAGASYEQYF TGCAGTGCTAGAGAGCGCAGGAGGGCAGGGGCTTCCTACGAGCAGTACTTC
TRBJ2-5 NA NA TRBV29-1 CSVLESKGFVGYQETQYF TGCAGCGTTCTTGAAAGCAAGGGGTTCGTGGGGTACCAAGAGACCCAGTACTTC
TRBJ2-4 NA NA TRBV7-9 CASSLATVENIQYF TGTGCCAGCAGCTTAGCGACCGTAGAAAACATTCAGTACTTC
TRBJ2-2 NA few TRBV20-1 CSASRTLTGELFF TGCAGTGCTTCCCGGACTCTCACCGGGGAGCTGTTTTTT
TRBJ1-5 NA many TRBV7-8 CASSFSRRSSNQPQHF TGTGCCAGCAGCTTTTCCAGGCGTAGCAGCAATCAGCCCCAGCATTTT
TRBJ2-1 NA few TRBV20-1 CSVGIADSYNEQFF TGCAGTGTTGGAATAGCGGACTCCTACAATGAGCAGTTCTTC
TRBJ2-5 NA NA TRBV15 CATSSQGLRETQYF TGTGCCACCAGCAGCCAGGGGTTGAGGGAGACCCAGTACTTC
TRBJ2-7 NA few TRBV29-1 CSAGFDYEQYF TGCAGCGCAGGATTCGACTACGAGCAGTACTTC
TRBJ1-2 NA few TRBV9 CASSLGVNSNYGYTF TGTGCCAGCAGCTTGGGGGTAAACTCCAACTATGGCTACACCTTC
TRBJ1-6 NA many TRBV5-1 CASSTTGGDSPLHF TGCGCCAGCAGCACCACCGGAGGGGATTCACCCCTCCACTTT
TRBJ1-2 NA few TRBV7-9 CASSLDPGGGYTF TGTGCCAGCAGCTTAGACCCAGGCGGCGGCTACACCTTC
TRBJ2-7 NA NA TRBV7-8 CASSAPRTANSYEQYF TGTGCCAGCAGCGCACCCCGGACAGCGAACTCCTACGAGCAGTACTTC
TRBJ2-3 TRBD1 few TRBV29-1 CSVEDIRKPGQGSDTQYF TGCAGCGTTGAAGATATTAGGAAACCGGGACAGGGTTCGGATACGCAGTATTTT
TRBJ1-6 NA NA TRBV12-3/TRBV12-4 CASSLGIPPLHF TGTGCCAGCAGTTTAGGGATCCCACCCCTCCACTTT